This TCR beta chain originates from a study of long-term antiretroviral therapy in people with HIV. Overall study results and limits: Pre-ART clonal expansions dominated every time point's repertoire. The study found that diversity rose after ART but stayed below transplant donor controls. It was not possible to obtain data on ART adherence, viral resistance or therapy changes.

This clone was seen more than once but under ten times. Its antigen remains unknown. Running of the v3.0 immunoSEQ assay took place at survey level. The protocol was immunoSEQ multiplex PCR, while the TCRdb copy is restricted to in-frame clones and leaves out a portion. The table shows thousands of clones, with about 88% occurring only once. The CDR3 is 14 amino acids. Germline V gives CDR1 SGHTA, CDR2 FQGTGA. The ends were cut back, 3 bases at V and 5 bases at J, with 13 bases in the middle. There was at least one pre-ART PBMC sample for each donor, plus at least two post-ART PBMC samples. The input for sequencing was unsorted PBMCs, taken 1.3 years after starting antiretroviral therapy. The chain couples TRBV7-3 to TRBJ2-5; D perhaps matches TRBD1 (6 bases). The TCR was taken from a woman aged 50 to 65 with HIV. The DNA of the CDR3 is TGTGCCAGCAGCTTGGGTGTGGGGGCGGAGACCCAGTACTTC. This codes for CASSLGVGAETQYF. Full variable domain (remainder filled in from reference TRBV7-3 and TRBJ2-5): GAGVSQTPSNKVTEKGKYVELRCDPISGHTALYWYRQSLGQGPEFLIYFQGTGAADDSGLPNDRFFAVRPEGSVSTLKIQRTERGDSAVYLCASSLGVGAETQYFGPGTRLLVL.